This T cell receptor (beta chain) was captured by sequencing in a study of blood T cell repertoires in COVID-19. Across the whole study: Sites across the United States, Italy and Spain contributed samples from acute and convalescent COVID-19. In each case, the material was cDNA or gDNA derived from T cells, B-cell-depleted T cells, or PBMCs.

This CDR3 has 20 amino acids. Germline V CDR1 and CDR2: LGHNA, YNFKEQ. V shed 2 bases and J 1 base; nucleotides not matched to a gene: 13. Original analysis: Reference gene primer amplification yielded estimated nucleated cell counts. Repertoires were generated with immunoSEQ multiplex PCR, while TCRdb's copy carries only in-frame clones and drops some. The V and J calls and clone size come from that table; D and trimming were worked out from the DNA. The repertoire includes some 170,000 clones, approximately 88% of them detected once, and around 1.5% sits in the top ten. The genes are TRBV4-2 and TRBJ1-5; 11 bases map to TRBD1. The sequence came from a woman between 45 and 65 years old with acute or convalescent COVID-19. The sequencing sample was made of peripheral blood. The DNA of the CDR3 is TGTGCCAGCAGCCAAACCTGGACAGGGGGCGCCTCGGGAAGCAATCAGCCCCAGCATTTT. Encoded protein: CASSQTWTGGASGSNQPQHF.